A few counts support the clone carrying this T cell receptor (beta chain). The sequenced template was cDNA made from the entire isolated RNA. This table comes from immunoSEQ multiplex PCR, and its TCRdb copy is limited to in-frame clones, with some not included. This table has approximately 330,000 clones, about 10% appearing once. This CDR3 is 13 amino acids long. The V end was cut by 4 bases, the J end by 2 bases, with 8 bases between. Germline V lookup: CDR1 LNHDA, CDR2 SQIVND (reference sequence). This specimen belongs to a study of beta chain features in type 1 diabetes. Study-wide context: Age and gender were similar between patients and healthy donors, as were cell yields.

This chain uses TRBV19 with TRBJ1-1; D is undetermined. This TCR was recovered from a young woman in good health. What was sequenced was naive CD4+ T cells from blood. The CDR3 nucleotides are TGTGCCAGTAGTACGGGAATAAACACTGAAGCTTTCTTT. It yields the protein CASSTGINTEAFF. Together with reference TRBV19 and TRBJ1-1, the CDR3 gives the full variable domain: DGGITQSPKYLFRKEGQNVTLSCEQNLNHDAMYWYRQDPGQGLRLIYYSQIVNDFQKGDIAEGYSVSREKKESFPLTVTSAQKNPTAFYLCASSTGINTEAFFGQGTRLTVV.